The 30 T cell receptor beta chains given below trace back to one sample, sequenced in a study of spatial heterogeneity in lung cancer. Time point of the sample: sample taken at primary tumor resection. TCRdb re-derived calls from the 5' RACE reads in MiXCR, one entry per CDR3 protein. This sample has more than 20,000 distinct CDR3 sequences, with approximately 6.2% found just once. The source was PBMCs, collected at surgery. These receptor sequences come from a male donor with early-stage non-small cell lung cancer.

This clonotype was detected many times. CDR3 sequence: CASSPGTASYEQYF. The CDR3 coding sequence is TGTGCCAGCAGTCCAGGGACAGCTTCCTACGAGCAGTACTTC. The gene calls are TRBV28 and TRBJ2-7; 7 bases fit TRBD1. V shed 5 bases and J 1 base; nucleotides not matched to a gene: 5. This CDR3 is 14 amino acids long. In germline, CDR1 is MDHEN, CDR2 SYDVKM. The entire variable domain, with the rest obtained from reference TRBV28 and TRBJ2-7, is as follows: DVKVTQSSRYLVKRTGEKVFLECVQDMDHENMFWYRQDPGLGLRLIYFSYDVKMKEKGDIPEGYSVSREKKERFSLILESASTNQTSMYLCASSPGTASYEQYFGPGTRLTVT.

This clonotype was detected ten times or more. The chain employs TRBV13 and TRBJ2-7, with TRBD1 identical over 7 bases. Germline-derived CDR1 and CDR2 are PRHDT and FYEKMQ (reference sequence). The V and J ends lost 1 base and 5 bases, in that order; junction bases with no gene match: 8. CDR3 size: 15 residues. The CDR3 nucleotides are TGTGCCAGCAGCTTAGAGGGGACAGCCGAAGACGAGCAGTACTTC. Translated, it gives CASSLEGTAEDEQYF. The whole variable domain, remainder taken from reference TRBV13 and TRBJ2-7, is AAGVIQSPRHLIKEKRETATLKCYPIPRHDTVYWYQQGPGQDPQFLISFYEKMQSDKGSIPDRFSAQQFSDYHSELNMSSLELGDSALYFCASSLEGTAEDEQYFGPGTRLTVT.

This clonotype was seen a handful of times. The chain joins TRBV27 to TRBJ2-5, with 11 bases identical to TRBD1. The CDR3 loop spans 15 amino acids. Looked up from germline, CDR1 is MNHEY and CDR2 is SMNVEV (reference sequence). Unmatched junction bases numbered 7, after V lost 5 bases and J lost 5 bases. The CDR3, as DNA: TGTGCCAGCAGTCGTCGGGACAGGGGGTTTGAGACCCAGTACTTC. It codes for CASSRRDRGFETQYF.

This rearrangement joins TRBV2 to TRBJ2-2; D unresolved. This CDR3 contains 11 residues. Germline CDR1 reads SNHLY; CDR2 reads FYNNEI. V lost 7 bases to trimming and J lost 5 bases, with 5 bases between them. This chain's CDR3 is CASTLTGELFF. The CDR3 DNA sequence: TGTGCCAGCACTCTGACCGGGGAGCTGTTTTTT. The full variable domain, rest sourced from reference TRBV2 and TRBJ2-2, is EPEVTQTPSHQVTQMGQEVILRCVPISNHLYFYWYRQILGQKVEFLVSFYNNEISEKSEIFDDQFSVERPDGSNFTLKIRSTKLEDSAMYFCASTLTGELFFGEGSRLTVL.

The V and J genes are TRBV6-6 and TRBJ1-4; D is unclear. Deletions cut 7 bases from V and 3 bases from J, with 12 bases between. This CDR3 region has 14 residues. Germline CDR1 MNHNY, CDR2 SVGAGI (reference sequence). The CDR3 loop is CASKPNPANEKLFF. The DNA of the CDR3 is TGTGCCAGCAAACCGAACCCGGCTAATGAAAAACTGTTTTTT.

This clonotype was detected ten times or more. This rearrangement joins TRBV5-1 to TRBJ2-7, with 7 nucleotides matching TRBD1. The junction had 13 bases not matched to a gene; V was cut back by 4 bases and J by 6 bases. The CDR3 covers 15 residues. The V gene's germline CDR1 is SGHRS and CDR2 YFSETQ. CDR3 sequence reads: CASSTSTGWIGEQYF. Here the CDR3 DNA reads TGCGCCAGCAGCACATCGACAGGGTGGATTGGCGAGCAGTACTTC.

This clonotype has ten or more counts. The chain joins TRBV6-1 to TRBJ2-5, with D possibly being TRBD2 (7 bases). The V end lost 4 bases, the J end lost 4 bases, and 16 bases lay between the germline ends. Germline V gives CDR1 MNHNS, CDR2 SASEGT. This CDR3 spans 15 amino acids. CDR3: CASSATWGGGETQYF. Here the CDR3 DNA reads TGTGCCAGCAGTGCTACCTGGGGAGGGGGAGAGACCCAGTACTTC.

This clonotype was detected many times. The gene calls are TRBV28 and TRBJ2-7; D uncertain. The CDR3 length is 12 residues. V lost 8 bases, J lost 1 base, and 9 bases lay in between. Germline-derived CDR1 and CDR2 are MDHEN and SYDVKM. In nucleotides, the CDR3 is TGTGCCAGCTACGCCGGTTCCTACGAGCAGTACTTC. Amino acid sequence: CASYAGSYEQYF. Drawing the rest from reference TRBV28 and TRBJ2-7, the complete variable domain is DVKVTQSSRYLVKRTGEKVFLECVQDMDHENMFWYRQDPGLGLRLIYFSYDVKMKEKGDIPEGYSVSREKKERFSLILESASTNQTSMYLCASYAGSYEQYFGPGTRLTVT.

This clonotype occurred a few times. The CDR3: CASGSGISYEQYF. In DNA form, the CDR3 reads TGTGCCAGCGGGTCGGGTATTTCCTACGAGCAGTACTTC. This chain connects TRBV27 to TRBJ2-7; D is ambiguous. Trimming took 8 bases from V and 1 from J, leaving 12 bases between them. The germline V gene has CDR1 MNHEY and CDR2 SMNVEV (reference sequence). The CDR3 loop spans 13 amino acids.

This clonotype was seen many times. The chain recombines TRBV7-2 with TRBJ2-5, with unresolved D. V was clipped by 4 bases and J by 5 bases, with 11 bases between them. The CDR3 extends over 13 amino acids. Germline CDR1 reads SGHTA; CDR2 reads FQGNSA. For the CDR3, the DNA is TGTGCCAGCAGCTGGGCAGGTTCGGAGACCCAGTACTTC. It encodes CASSWAGSETQYF.

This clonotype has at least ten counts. The DNA of the CDR3 is TGTGCCAGCAGTTTATCGGAACGGCCCTCGGAGACCCAGTACTTC. Amino acids: CASSLSERPSETQYF. The chain recombines TRBV12-3 or TRBV12-4 with TRBJ2-5; D gene uncertain. There are 15 residues in the CDR3. V was pared by 2 bases and J by 5 bases, with 15 bases between.

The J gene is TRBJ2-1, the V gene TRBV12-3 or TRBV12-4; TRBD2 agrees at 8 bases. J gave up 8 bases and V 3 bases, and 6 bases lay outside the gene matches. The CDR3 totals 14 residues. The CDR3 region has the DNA TGTGCCAGCAGTTTCGCAGCGGGAGAGGATGAGCAGTTCTTC. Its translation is CASSFAAGEDEQFF.

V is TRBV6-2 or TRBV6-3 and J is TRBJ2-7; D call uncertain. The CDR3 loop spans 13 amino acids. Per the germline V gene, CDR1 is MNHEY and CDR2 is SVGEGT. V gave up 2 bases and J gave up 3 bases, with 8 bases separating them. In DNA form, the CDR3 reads TGTGCCAGCAGTTACATCGGATTCTACGAGCAGTACTTC. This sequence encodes CASSYIGFYEQYF.

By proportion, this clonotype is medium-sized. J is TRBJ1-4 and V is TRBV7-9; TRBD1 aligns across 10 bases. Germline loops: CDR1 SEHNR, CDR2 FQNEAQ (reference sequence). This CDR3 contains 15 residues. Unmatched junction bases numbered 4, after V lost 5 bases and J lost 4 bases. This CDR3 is CASSGWTGGNEKLFF. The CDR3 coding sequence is TGTGCCAGCAGCGGCTGGACAGGGGGTAATGAAAAACTGTTTTTT.

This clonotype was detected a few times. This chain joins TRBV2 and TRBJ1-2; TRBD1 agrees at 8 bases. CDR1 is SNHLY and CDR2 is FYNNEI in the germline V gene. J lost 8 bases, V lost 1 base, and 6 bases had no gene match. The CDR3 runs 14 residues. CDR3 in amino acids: CASSEGTGRGGYTF. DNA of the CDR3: TGTGCCAGCAGTGAAGGGACAGGGAGAGGCGGCTACACCTTC. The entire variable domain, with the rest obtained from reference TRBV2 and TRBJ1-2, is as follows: EPEVTQTPSHQVTQMGQEVILRCVPISNHLYFYWYRQILGQKVEFLVSFYNNEISEKSEIFDDQFSVERPDGSNFTLKIRSTKLEDSAMYFCASSEGTGRGGYTFGSGTRLTVV.

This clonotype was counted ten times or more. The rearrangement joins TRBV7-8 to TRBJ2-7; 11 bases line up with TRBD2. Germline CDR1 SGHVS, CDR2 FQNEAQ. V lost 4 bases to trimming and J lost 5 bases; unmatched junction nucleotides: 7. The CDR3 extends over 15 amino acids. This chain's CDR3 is CASSSNSGRVDEQYF. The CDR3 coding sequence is TGTGCCAGCAGCTCCAATAGCGGGAGGGTCGACGAGCAGTACTTC.

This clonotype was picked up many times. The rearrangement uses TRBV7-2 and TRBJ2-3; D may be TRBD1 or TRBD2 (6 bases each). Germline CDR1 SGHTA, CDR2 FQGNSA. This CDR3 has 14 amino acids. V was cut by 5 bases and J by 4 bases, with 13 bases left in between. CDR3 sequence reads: CASSPRRGADTQYF. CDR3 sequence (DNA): TGTGCCAGCAGCCCCCGGAGGGGGGCAGATACGCAGTATTTT.

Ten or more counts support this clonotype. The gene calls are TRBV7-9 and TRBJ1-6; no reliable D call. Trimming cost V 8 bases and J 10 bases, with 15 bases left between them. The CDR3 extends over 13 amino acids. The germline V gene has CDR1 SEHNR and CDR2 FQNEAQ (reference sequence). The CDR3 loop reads CASLRDGESPLHF. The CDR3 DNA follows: TGTGCCAGCCTTCGGGATGGAGAATCACCCCTCCACTTT.

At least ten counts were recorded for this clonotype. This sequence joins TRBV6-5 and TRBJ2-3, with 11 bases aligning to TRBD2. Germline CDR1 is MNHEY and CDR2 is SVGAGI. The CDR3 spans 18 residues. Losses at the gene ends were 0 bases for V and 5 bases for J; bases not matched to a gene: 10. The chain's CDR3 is CASSYSKGLAGGGDTQYF. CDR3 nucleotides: TGTGCCAGCAGTTACTCGAAGGGTCTAGCGGGGGGAGGAGATACGCAGTATTTT.

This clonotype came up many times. The CDR3 DNA sequence: TGTGCCAGCAGCTTAGGACAGGGGACTTATGGCTACACCTTC. Translated: CASSLGQGTYGYTF. This sequence joins TRBV7-9 and TRBJ1-2; 8 nucleotides line up with TRBD1. The ends lost 1 base at V and 5 bases at J; junction bases unmatched: 3. Germline lookup yields CDR1 SEHNR and CDR2 FQNEAQ (reference sequence). The CDR3 extends over 14 amino acids.

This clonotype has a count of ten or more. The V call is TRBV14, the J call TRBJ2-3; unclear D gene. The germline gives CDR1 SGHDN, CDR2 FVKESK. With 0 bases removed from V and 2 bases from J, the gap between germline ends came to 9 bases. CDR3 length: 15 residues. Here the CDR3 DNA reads TGTGCCAGCAGCCAAGACTACTTGATCACAGATACGCAGTATTTT. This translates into CASSQDYLITDTQYF.

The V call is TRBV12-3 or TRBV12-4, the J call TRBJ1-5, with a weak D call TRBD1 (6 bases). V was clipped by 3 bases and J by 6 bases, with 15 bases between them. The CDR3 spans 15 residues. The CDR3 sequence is CASSFGSGVSQPQHF. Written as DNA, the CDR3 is TGTGCCAGCAGTTTCGGGTCAGGGGTTTCTCAGCCCCAGCATTTT.

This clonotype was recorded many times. DNA for the CDR3: TGTGCCAGCAGTGTGGGTGCGACAGATACGCAGTATTTT. Amino acids: CASSVGATDTQYF. The gene calls are TRBV6-4 and TRBJ2-3; D not resolved. Trimming shortened V by 4 bases and J by 3 bases, and 8 bases separated the two germline ends. The CDR3 contains 13 residues. Germline values: CDR1 MRHNA, CDR2 SNTAGT.

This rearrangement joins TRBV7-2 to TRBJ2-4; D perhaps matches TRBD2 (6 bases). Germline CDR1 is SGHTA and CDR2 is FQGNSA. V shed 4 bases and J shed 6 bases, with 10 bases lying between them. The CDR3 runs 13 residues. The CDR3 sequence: CASSSFGRNIQYF. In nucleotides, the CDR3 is TGTGCCAGCAGCTCCTTCGGGAGAAACATTCAGTACTTC.

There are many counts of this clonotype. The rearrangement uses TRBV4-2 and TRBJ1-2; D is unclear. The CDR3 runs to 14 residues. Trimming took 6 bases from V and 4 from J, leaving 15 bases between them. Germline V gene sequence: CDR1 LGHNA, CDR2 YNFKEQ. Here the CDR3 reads CASSPNSGAYGYTF. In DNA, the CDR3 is TGTGCCAGCAGTCCGAATTCAGGTGCCTATGGCTACACCTTC.

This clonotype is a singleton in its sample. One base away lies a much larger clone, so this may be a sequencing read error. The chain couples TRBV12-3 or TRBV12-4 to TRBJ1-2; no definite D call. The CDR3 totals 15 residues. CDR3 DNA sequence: TGTTCCAGCAGTTTAACTCATACTCCACGCAATGGCTACACCTTC. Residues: CSSSLTHTPRNGYTF.

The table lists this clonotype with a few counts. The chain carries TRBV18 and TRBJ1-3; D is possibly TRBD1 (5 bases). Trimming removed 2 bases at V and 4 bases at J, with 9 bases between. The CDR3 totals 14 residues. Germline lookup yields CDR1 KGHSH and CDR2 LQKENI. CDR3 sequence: CASSPSGLGNTIYF. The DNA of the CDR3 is TGTGCCAGCTCACCATCAGGGCTCGGAAACACCATATATTTT.

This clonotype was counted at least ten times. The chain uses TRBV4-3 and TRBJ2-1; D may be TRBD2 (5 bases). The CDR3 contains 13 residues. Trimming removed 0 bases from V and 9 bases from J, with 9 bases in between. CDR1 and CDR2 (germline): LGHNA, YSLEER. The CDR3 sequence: CASSQERVGEQFF. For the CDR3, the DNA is TGCGCCAGCAGCCAAGAGAGGGTTGGTGAGCAGTTCTTC.

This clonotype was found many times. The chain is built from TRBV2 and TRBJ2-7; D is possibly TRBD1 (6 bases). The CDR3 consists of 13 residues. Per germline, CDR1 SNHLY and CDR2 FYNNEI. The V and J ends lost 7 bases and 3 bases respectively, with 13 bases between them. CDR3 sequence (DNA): TGTGCCAGCACCCCGGGACATAACTACGAGCAGTACTTC. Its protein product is CASTPGHNYEQYF.

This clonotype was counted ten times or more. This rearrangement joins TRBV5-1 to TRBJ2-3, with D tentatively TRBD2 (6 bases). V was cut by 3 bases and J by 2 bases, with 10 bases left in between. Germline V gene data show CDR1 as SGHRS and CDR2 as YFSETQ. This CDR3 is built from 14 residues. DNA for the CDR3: TGCGCCAGCAGCTCCGGGACTTCCACAGATACGCAGTATTTT. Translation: CASSSGTSTDTQYF.